This TCR beta chain was found in a study of T cell responses to AZD1222 COVID-19 vaccine. Assay used: immunoSEQ multiplex PCR; TCRdb lists only in-frame clones, some missing. The sample contains 40,000 to 60,000 clones, just over 85% of which appear only once. Findings and caveats of the study: Seropositive at baseline were only 5 to 7 AZD1222 recipients. Spike-specific TCR breadth rose after two AZD1222 doses, and depth rose as well. Clonal diversity was possibly underestimated; the donors were predominantly white British and more often female. Samples come after the peak T cell response, not at day 14.

Turning to this clone: Its antigen is unknown.

Here the sequenced sample was peripheral blood, taken 28 days after the second AZD1222 dose. This clonotype originated in an adult who received the AZD1222 COVID-19 vaccine.

CDR3 region: CASSKQKGPNEQFF. For the CDR3, the DNA is TGTGCCAGCAGTAAACAGAAGGGTCCCAATGAGCAGTTCTTC. The chain is built from TRBV2 and TRBJ2-1; D remains unclear. The V gene lost 5 bases and the J gene lost 6 bases, with 14 bases spanning the gap. CDR1 and CDR2 from the germline V gene are SNHLY and FYNNEI. This CDR3 comprises 14 residues.